The rows below give T cell receptor beta chains drawn from one sample of a study of monozygotic twins with inflammatory bowel disease. TCRdb reprocessed the 5' RACE reads and stores each CDR3 protein as one record, lacking DNA. This sample's table has fewer than 550,000 distinct CDR3 sequences. Sequenced material: blood. These receptors were obtained from a human donor with ulcerative colitis or Crohn's disease, or a healthy co-twin of an affected twin (not recorded which). Both conserved end residues are part of each CDR3. Each record gives: V gene, J gene, CDR3 protein.

TRBV11-2,TRBJ2-6,CASSWGSSGANVLTF
TRBV14,TRBJ2-1,CASSQEQGLGSYNEQFF
TRBV19,TRBJ2-3,CASSMEGARDTQYF
TRBV5-1,TRBJ2-2,CASSLVGGVGGELFF
TRBV4-3,TRBJ1-3,CASSQDHGGSGNTIYF
TRBV12-3/TRBV12-4,TRBJ2-7,CASTGQGGYEQYF
TRBV20-1,TRBJ2-2,CSAGAGLGELFF
TRBV12-3/TRBV12-4,TRBJ2-1,CASSLTGKGQFF
TRBV7-6,TRBJ2-2,CASSRLAAAGFTGELFF
TRBV7-9,TRBJ2-1,CASSLVVLNEQFF
TRBV5-1,TRBJ2-3,CASSLVIGTAGRTDTQYF
TRBV20-1,TRBJ2-1,CSASMVMRQADEQFF
TRBV2,TRBJ2-3,CASSEVADTQYF
TRBV5-1,TRBJ2-1,CASSLEDGTWNEQFF
TRBV14,TRBJ2-1,CASTRQGSPKDEQFF
TRBV10-3,TRBJ1-2,CATTGQGGSYTF
TRBV5-5,TRBJ2-7,CASSLSSSYEQYF
TRBV11-2,TRBJ2-5,CASSGGEEPQYF
TRBV28,TRBJ1-1,CASSFRHTEAFF
TRBV29-1,TRBJ2-1,CSARGMGSYNEQFF
TRBV7-6,TRBJ1-5,CASSRGRPNQPQHF
TRBV7-9,TRBJ2-2,CASSLIGNGELFF
TRBV18,TRBJ1-5,CASSSQGVGNQPQHF
TRBV20-1,TRBJ1-1,CSARQGGSVNTEAFF
TRBV18,TRBJ1-1,CASSPTKQADTEAFF
TRBV20-1,TRBJ2-7,CSARGDRGLYEQYF
TRBV3-1,TRBJ1-1,CASSQRTGETEAFF
TRBV28,TRBJ2-6,CASWPSGANVLTF
TRBV7-6,TRBJ2-3,CASSSQGGRYTDTQYF
TRBV20-1,TRBJ1-1,CSAYRGYTEAFF
TRBV7-8,TRBJ2-7,CASSPIFSSHEQYF
TRBV28,TRBJ1-3,CASSFRLNTIYF
TRBV7-9,TRBJ2-2,CASSLPAAITGELFF
TRBV30,TRBJ2-1,CAWSSSDIYNEQFF
TRBV7-2,TRBJ1-6,CASSPQGQSPLHF
TRBV12-2,TRBJ1-4,CASRTRGKNEKLFF
TRBV5-1,TRBJ1-1,CASSLQGLRNTEAFF
TRBV29-1,TRBJ1-1,CSVEVGGFGTEAFF
TRBV5-1,TRBJ2-6,CASSFTAAGANVLTF
TRBV7-2,TRBJ2-1,CASSLFSEQFF
TRBV5-4,TRBJ2-1,CASSLRSRFSYNEQFF
TRBV20-1,TRBJ1-5,CSARDPLLVYRNQPQHF
TRBV12-3/TRBV12-4,TRBJ1-5,CASTKDRSNQPQHF
TRBV28,TRBJ2-6,CASSFSGYSGANVLTF
TRBV19,TRBJ1-1,CASSPGRQGFGTEAFF